This T cell receptor beta chain was found in a study of blood T cells in healthy people across ages. Alongside a J-beta primer mix, a sample-barcoded 5' primer served in a second PCR lasting roughly 7 to 12 cycles. TCRdb itself ran the 5' RACE reads through MiXCR, one entry per CDR3 protein. The sample shows around 970,000 distinct CDR3 sequences, just over 50% of them seen only once. CDR1 and CDR2 (germline): LGHDT, YNNKEL (reference sequence). V was cut by 10 bases and J by 2 bases, with 15 bases left in between. The CDR3 spans 14 residues. The rearrangement links TRBV3-1 to TRBJ2-1; no reliable D call. The sample consisted of blood. The receptor's source is a woman aged 60-75 years in good health. The CDR3 loop reads CATLATSPYNEQFF. CDR3 in DNA: TGTGCCACTCTGGCCACTTCTCCCTACAATGAGCAGTTCTTC.